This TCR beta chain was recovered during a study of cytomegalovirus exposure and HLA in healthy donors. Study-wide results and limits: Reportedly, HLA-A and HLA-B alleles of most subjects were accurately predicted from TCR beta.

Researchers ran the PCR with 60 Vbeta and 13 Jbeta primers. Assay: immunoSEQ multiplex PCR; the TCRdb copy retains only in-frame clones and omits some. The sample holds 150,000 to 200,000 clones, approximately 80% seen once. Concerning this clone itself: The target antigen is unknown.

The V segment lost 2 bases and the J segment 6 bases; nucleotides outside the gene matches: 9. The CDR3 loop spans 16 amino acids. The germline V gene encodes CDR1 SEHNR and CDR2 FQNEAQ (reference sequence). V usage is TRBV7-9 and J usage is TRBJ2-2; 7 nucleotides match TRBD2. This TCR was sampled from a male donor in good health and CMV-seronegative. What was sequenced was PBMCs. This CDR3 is CASSLRMSGDAGELFF. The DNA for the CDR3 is TGTGCCAGCAGCTTAAGGATGAGCGGGGATGCCGGGGAGCTGTTTTTT.